The next 11 T cell receptor beta chains were all read from a single sample in a study of T cell clonotyping in hematopoietic cell transplantation. Assay used: immunoSEQ multiplex PCR; TCRdb lists only in-frame clones, some missing. The table records 70,000 or so clones, 85% to 95% of them present only once. The material sequenced was peripheral blood mononuclear cells. The receptors shown here come from a man aged 50 to 59 in good health. Some clones in this sample may be carry-over from other donors' samples.

The chain combines TRBV6-1 with TRBJ2-3; D is undetermined. CDR1 and CDR2 (germline): MNHNS, SASEGT. The CDR3 runs to 15 residues. V gave up 3 bases and J gave up 2 bases, with 12 bases separating them. In nucleotides, the CDR3 is TGTGCCAGCAGTGACCGGGCCAGATACACAGATACGCAGTATTTT. Protein product: CASSDRARYTDTQYF.

This clone was seen a single time. The chain combines TRBV4-1 with TRBJ1-4; a weak D match, TRBD1 (5 bases). The CDR3 is 14 residues long. Germline CDR1 MGHRA, CDR2 YSYEKL. V dropped 7 bases and J dropped 1 base, with 10 bases sitting between them. CDR3 amino acids: CASTSGETNEKLFF. Here the CDR3 DNA reads TGCGCCAGCACCTCGGGGGAAACTAATGAAAAACTGTTTTTT.

This clone was counted a single time. The CDR3 region has the DNA TGCGCCAGCAGATCCGGGACATCGGACACCGGGGAGCTGTTTTTT. Its protein is CASRSGTSDTGELFF. The chain combines TRBV4-1 with TRBJ2-2; tentatively, D is TRBD1 (6 bases). With 6 bases removed from V and 3 bases from J, the gap between germline ends came to 14 bases. Germline CDR1 MGHRA, CDR2 YSYEKL. The CDR3 sequence is 15 residues long.

This clone was counted once. The V call is TRBV5-8, the J call TRBJ1-1; perhaps TRBD1 as D (6 bases). V lost 3 bases and J 7 bases, leaving 7 bases between the germline ends. CDR1 and CDR2 (germline): SGHTS, YDEGEE. The CDR3 has 11 residues. The CDR3 region is CASSSDSEAFF. DNA of the CDR3: TGTGCCAGCAGCTCGGACAGTGAAGCTTTCTTT.

The chain links TRBV6-1 to TRBJ1-5; D gene uncertain. Looked up from germline, CDR1 is MNHNS and CDR2 is SASEGT. Trimming shortened V by 4 bases and J by 5 bases, and 12 bases separated the two germline ends. CDR3 length equals 14 residues. The CDR3 bases are TGTGCCAGCAGTGCGACGGGAGTAGATCAGCCCCAGCATTTT. This sequence encodes CASSATGVDQPQHF.

This chain links TRBV28 with TRBJ1-1, with no clear D. From germline, CDR1 is MDHEN and CDR2 SYDVKM. Trimming left V 5 bases short and J 3 bases short, with 10 bases between. The CDR3 extends over 13 amino acids. This chain's CDR3 is CASSPGSDTEAFF. The CDR3 coding sequence is TGTGCCAGCAGTCCCGGCTCGGACACTGAAGCTTTCTTT.

Only one count was recorded for this clone. The V and J genes are TRBV5-4 and TRBJ2-7; D perhaps matches TRBD2 (6 bases). Per the germline V gene, CDR1 is SGHNT and CDR2 is YYREEE (reference sequence). Trimming removed 2 bases from V and 7 bases from J, with 19 bases in between. The length of the CDR3 is 15 residues. This chain's CDR3 is CASSLRTTSMGEQYF. Here the CDR3 DNA reads TGTGCCAGCAGCTTACGGACTACCTCTATGGGGGAGCAGTACTTC.

This chain uses TRBV28 with TRBJ2-7; D is possibly TRBD1 or TRBD2 (5 bases each). Trimming pared 5 bases from V and 7 bases from J, leaving 15 bases between. Per germline, CDR1 MDHEN and CDR2 SYDVKM. The CDR3 is made up of 13 amino acids. CDR3 bases: TGTGCCAGCAGTCTACCGGGACCGCAAGAGCAGTACTTC. This gives the protein CASSLPGPQEQYF.

CDR3 region: CASSFIGTGGPYEQYF. CDR3 bases: TGTGCCAGCAGTTTTATCGGGACAGGGGGACCCTACGAGCAGTACTTC. The chain carries TRBV28 and TRBJ2-7; 11 bases match TRBD1. The germline CDR1 and CDR2 sequences are MDHEN and SYDVKM. The CDR3 is 16 amino acids. With 3 bases clipped from V and 2 bases from J, the junction kept 6 bases outside the gene matches.

This clone was recorded only once. The V call is TRBV28, the J call TRBJ1-5; a possible D gene is TRBD1 (6 bases). Germline CDR1 MDHEN, CDR2 SYDVKM. The CDR3 loop spans 12 amino acids. V lost 7 bases and J 7 bases, leaving 11 bases between the germline ends. CDR3 sequence reads: CASTVGGQPQHF. The CDR3, as DNA: TGTGCCAGCACTGTAGGGGGACAGCCCCAGCATTTT. Complete variable domain (other parts from reference TRBV28 and TRBJ1-5): DVKVTQSSRYLVKRTGEKVFLECVQDMDHENMFWYRQDPGLGLRLIYFSYDVKMKEKGDIPEGYSVSREKKERFSLILESASTNQTSMYLCASTVGGQPQHFGDGTRLSIL.

The chain combines TRBV6-5 with TRBJ1-1, with D unclear. V was pared by 6 bases and J by 8 bases, with 10 bases between. From germline, CDR1 is MNHEY and CDR2 SVGAGI. CDR3 length: 11 residues. CDR3 sequence reads: CASSHSREAFF. CDR3 sequence (DNA): TGTGCCAGCAGCCACTCTAGGGAAGCTTTCTTT.